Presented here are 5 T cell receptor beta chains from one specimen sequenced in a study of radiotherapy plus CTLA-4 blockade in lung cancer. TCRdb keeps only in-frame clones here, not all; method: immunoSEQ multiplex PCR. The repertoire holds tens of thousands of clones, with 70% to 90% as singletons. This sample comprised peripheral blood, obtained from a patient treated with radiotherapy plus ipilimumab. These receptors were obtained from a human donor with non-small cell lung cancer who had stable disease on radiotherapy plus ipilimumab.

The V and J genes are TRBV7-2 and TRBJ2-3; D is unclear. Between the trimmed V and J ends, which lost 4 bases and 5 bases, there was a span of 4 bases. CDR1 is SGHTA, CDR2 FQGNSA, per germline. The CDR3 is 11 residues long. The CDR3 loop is CASSSEDTQYF. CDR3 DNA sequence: TGTGCCAGCAGCTCCGAAGATACGCAGTATTTT.

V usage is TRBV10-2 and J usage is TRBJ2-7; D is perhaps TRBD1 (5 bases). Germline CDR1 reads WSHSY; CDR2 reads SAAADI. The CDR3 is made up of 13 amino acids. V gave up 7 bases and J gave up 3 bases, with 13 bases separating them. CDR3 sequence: CASKGQGDYEQYF. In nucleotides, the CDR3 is TGCGCCAGCAAGGGTCAGGGTGACTACGAGCAGTACTTC.

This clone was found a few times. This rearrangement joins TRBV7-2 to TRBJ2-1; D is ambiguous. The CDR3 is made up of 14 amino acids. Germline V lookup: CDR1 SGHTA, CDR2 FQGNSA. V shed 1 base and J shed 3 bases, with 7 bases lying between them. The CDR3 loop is CASSLGGYYNEQFF. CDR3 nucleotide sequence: TGTGCCAGCAGCTTAGGGGGTTACTACAATGAGCAGTTCTTC.

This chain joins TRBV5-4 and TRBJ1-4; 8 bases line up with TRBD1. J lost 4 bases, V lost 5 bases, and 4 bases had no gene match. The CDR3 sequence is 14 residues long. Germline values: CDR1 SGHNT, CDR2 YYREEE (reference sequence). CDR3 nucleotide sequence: TGTGCCAGCAGACCAGGACAGGGTAATGAAAAACTGTTTTTT. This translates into CASRPGQGNEKLFF.

The CDR3 sequence: CASSVLQDTYEQYF. As DNA, the CDR3 is TGTGCCAGCAGCGTATTGCAGGACACCTACGAGCAGTACTTC. This chain connects TRBV9 to TRBJ2-7; TRBD1 is a possible D gene (5 bases). V gave up 1 base and J gave up 2 bases, with 10 bases separating them. The CDR3 is 14 amino acids. Per germline, CDR1 SGDLS and CDR2 YYNGEE.